These T cell receptor beta chains were read from a single sample in a study of shared clonotypes between healthy human individuals. Using immunoSEQ multiplex PCR, the repertoire was profiled, and TCRdb retains in-frame clones only, with some absent. The data contain roughly 700,000 clones, under 80% of them singletons. The sequenced material came from memory CD4+ T cells sorted from blood. Source of these receptors: a woman aged 25 to 45 in good health. CDR3s include the opening cysteine and the closing phenylalanine or tryptophan. A D gene is named only where the DNA matches it firmly. Only some rows state a clone size, as once, few, many or a class for expanded clones.

D: TRBD1; J: TRBJ2-2; V: TRBV18; size: NA; DNA: TGTGCCAGCTCGCAAAACAGGGGACCGAACACCGGGGAGCTGTTTTTT; CDR3: CASSQNRGPNTGELFF
D: TRBD1; J: TRBJ1-2; V: TRBV2; size: NA; DNA: TGTGCCAGCAGTTCCCCCGGGACAGGAGTTTGGGGCTACACCTTC; CDR3: CASSSPGTGVWGYTF
D: TRBD1; J: TRBJ2-2; V: TRBV5-1; size: NA; DNA: TGCGCCAGCAGCGTGGAGACAGGGGGTCCCGGGGAGCTGTTTTTT; CDR3: CASSVETGGPGELFF
D: NA; J: TRBJ2-7; V: TRBV28; size: few; DNA: TGTGCCAGCAGTTTTCCCGCGGTGAGCTCCTACGAGCAGTACTTC; CDR3: CASSFPAVSSYEQYF
D: NA; J: TRBJ2-5; V: TRBV11-2; size: once; DNA: TGTGCCAGCAGCTTTAACCCTGAGGGGACCCAGTACTTC; CDR3: CASSFNPEGTQYF
D: NA; J: TRBJ2-3; V: TRBV30; size: NA; DNA: TGTGCCTGGAGTGTTTCAGATACGCAGTATTTT; CDR3: CAWSVSDTQYF
D: NA; J: TRBJ2-5; V: TRBV7-6; size: NA; DNA: TGTGCCAGCAGCCGAAGAGCCCTTTCGGAGACCCAGTACTTC; CDR3: CASSRRALSETQYF
D: NA; J: TRBJ1-2; V: TRBV9; size: NA; DNA: TGTGCCAGCAGCGTTGGGACTGACCTTAACTATGGCTACACCTTC; CDR3: CASSVGTDLNYGYTF
D: NA; J: TRBJ2-4; V: TRBV28; size: few; DNA: TGTGCCAGCAGCCCCAGTAAGCTAGCCAAAAACATTCAGTACTTC; CDR3: CASSPSKLAKNIQYF
D: NA; J: TRBJ2-7; V: TRBV10-3; size: NA; DNA: TGTGCCATCAGTGATAGGGGTTTTTCAGGCGAGCAGTACTTC; CDR3: CAISDRGFSGEQYF
D: TRBD1; J: TRBJ1-5; V: TRBV28; size: few; DNA: TGTGCCAGCAGGCTAACCTTCGGGACAGGGGGCCAGCCCCAGCATTTT; CDR3: CASRLTFGTGGQPQHF
D: NA; J: TRBJ2-1; V: TRBV27; size: NA; DNA: TGTGCCAGCAGTCGGACATGGGTAGGGAATGAGCAGTTCTTC; CDR3: CASSRTWVGNEQFF
D: NA; J: TRBJ2-1; V: TRBV19; size: NA; DNA: TGTGCCAGTGCGAATAGCGGCAATGAGCAGTTCTTC; CDR3: CASANSGNEQFF
D: NA; J: TRBJ2-7; V: TRBV6-5; size: NA; DNA: TGTGCCAGCAGACGACAGAGCTCCTACGAGCAGTACTTC; CDR3: CASRRQSSYEQYF
D: TRBD1; J: TRBJ2-5; V: TRBV4-1; size: NA; DNA: TGCGCCAGCAGCCGACGGGAAGGGGGCGTAGAGACCCAGTACTTC; CDR3: CASSRREGGVETQYF
D: NA; J: TRBJ2-7; V: TRBV20-1; size: few; DNA: TGCAGTGCTCCAATTGAGGGCGTCTCCTACTTC; CDR3: CSAPIEGVSYF
D: NA; J: TRBJ1-2; V: TRBV14; size: NA; DNA: TGTGCCAGCAGCCCCCATTCCGGGGCGTCGAATGGCTACACCTTC; CDR3: CASSPHSGASNGYTF
D: NA; J: TRBJ2-5; V: TRBV7-9; size: NA; DNA: TGTGCCAGCAGCTCGAGGGGGGCAGGGGCATTAGAGACCCAGTACTTC; CDR3: CASSSRGAGALETQYF
D: TRBD1; J: TRBJ1-3; V: TRBV4-2; size: NA; DNA: TGTGCCAGCAGCCAAACCCAAGACGGGACAGGAGCTGGAAACACCATATATTTT; CDR3: CASSQTQDGTGAGNTIYF
D: TRBD2; J: TRBJ2-7; V: TRBV5-1; size: NA; DNA: TGCGCCAGCAGCCCCTCCGGTCTAGCGGGAGGGCCCCCCTACGAGCAGTACTTC; CDR3: CASSPSGLAGGPPYEQYF
D: NA; J: TRBJ2-1; V: TRBV1; size: NA; DNA: TGCACCAGCAGCCAAGTGAGGCCCTACAATGAGCAGTTCTTC; CDR3: CTSSQVRPYNEQFF
D: NA; J: TRBJ1-5; V: TRBV2; size: NA; DNA: TGTGCCAGCAGTGTCCATTCTCGGGGTTATCAGCCCCAGCATTTT; CDR3: CASSVHSRGYQPQHF
D: NA; J: TRBJ2-3; V: TRBV2; size: few; DNA: TGTGCCAGCAGTGAGGCGAGACTAGGAGCCACAGATACGCAGTATTTT; CDR3: CASSEARLGATDTQYF
D: TRBD2; J: TRBJ2-7; V: TRBV2; size: NA; DNA: TGTGCCAGCAGCCCCCTAGCGGGAGTCCTCCACGAGCAGTACTTC; CDR3: CASSPLAGVLHEQYF
D: NA; J: TRBJ1-1; V: TRBV10-3; size: NA; DNA: TGTGCCATCAGTGGGATCGACACTGAAGCTTTCTTT; CDR3: CAISGIDTEAFF
D: NA; J: TRBJ2-6; V: TRBV4-1; size: NA; DNA: TGCGCCAGCAGCCAAGCGCGGGCCAGCTCTGGGGCCAACGTCCTGACTTTC; CDR3: CASSQARASSGANVLTF
D: NA; J: TRBJ1-2; V: TRBV7-2; size: NA; DNA: TGTGCCAGCGGGCTCTATGCTGGGTCCCTTAACTATGGCTACACCTTC; CDR3: CASGLYAGSLNYGYTF
D: NA; J: TRBJ2-4; V: TRBV5-8; size: NA; DNA: TGTGCCAGCAGCTTGAAGGGAGCCAAAAACATTCAGTACTTC; CDR3: CASSLKGAKNIQYF